The 14 T cell receptor beta chains below were found in one sample sequenced in a study of T cells expressing NK-cell markers. TCRdb reprocessed the 5' RACE reads; each CDR3 protein has one entry and no DNA is given. Here the sample table reports about 550,000 distinct CDR3 sequences. Sample: blood T cells: a sorted CD56 or NKG2C T cell subset, CD4+ or CD8+ T cells, or bulk PBMC T cells (not recorded which). The receptors originated from a man between 18 and 35 years old in good health.

This sequence joins TRBV9 and TRBJ2-2. CDR1 is SGDLS and CDR2 is YYNGEE in the germline V gene. The CDR3 is 14 residues long. CDR3 residues: CASSDFVNTGELFF.

The V call is TRBV9, the J call TRBJ2-1; the TCRdb D gene call, TRBD2, has no DNA to confirm it. This CDR3 is built from 18 residues. From germline, CDR1 is SGDLS and CDR2 YYNGEE. The CDR3 loop is CASRQTSGRTSSYNEQFF.

The chain combines TRBV29-1 with TRBJ2-3; the D call from TCRdb, TRBD1, cannot be confirmed without DNA. This CDR3 is built from 15 residues. Germline CDR1 is SQVTM and CDR2 is ANQGSEA. The CDR3 reads CSVGQNRLVTDTQYF.

The CDR3 sequence: CASSELAGDRGTGELFF. This chain uses TRBV25-1 with TRBJ2-2; TCRdb indicates TRBD2, and absent DNA this call remains unverified. The germline CDR1 and CDR2 sequences are MGHDK and SYGVNS. This CDR3 has 17 amino acids.

The chain carries TRBV20-1 and TRBJ1-1; TCRdb picks TRBD1, but there is no DNA to check that call. This CDR3 spans 13 amino acids. CDR1 and CDR2 from the germline V gene are DFQATT and SNEGSKA (reference sequence). This CDR3 is CSSAGQTNTEAFF.

The CDR3 loop reads CASSLAGQVKDTQYF. The chain couples TRBV7-6 to TRBJ2-3; TCRdb returns TRBD1, unconfirmable since there is no DNA. The CDR3 totals 15 residues. The germline V gene has CDR1 SGHVS and CDR2 FNYEAQ.

The V call is TRBV30, the J call TRBJ2-3; no DNA is available, so the TRBD1 call from TCRdb remains unchecked. The CDR3 extends over 15 amino acids. Germline CDR1 GTSNPN, CDR2 SVGIG (reference sequence). This CDR3 reads CAWAMTGGTRDTQYF.

This chain connects TRBV6-1 to TRBJ1-1. Per the germline V gene, CDR1 is MNHNS and CDR2 is SASEGT. The CDR3 consists of 14 residues. This CDR3 reads CASSGRSLNTEAFF.

This chain uses TRBV27 with TRBJ2-1. Germline CDR1 is MNHEY and CDR2 is SMNVEV (reference sequence). The CDR3 loop spans 13 amino acids. The CDR3 loop is CASSLGKFNEQFF.

The chain carries TRBV3-1 and TRBJ2-3. Germline lookup yields CDR1 LGHDT and CDR2 YNNKEL (reference sequence). This CDR3 region has 12 residues. The CDR3 protein is CASSQDKDTQYF.

V is TRBV19 and J is TRBJ2-3; the D call from TCRdb, TRBD2, cannot be confirmed without DNA. CDR3 length: 16 amino acids. The germline gives CDR1 LNHDA, CDR2 SQIVND (reference sequence). The CDR3 protein is CASSARLAGRLDTQYF. The full variable domain, with the rest looked up from reference TRBV19 and TRBJ2-3, is DGGITQSPKYLFRKEGQNVTLSCEQNLNHDAMYWYRQDPGQGLRLIYYSQIVNDFQKGDIAEGYSVSREKKESFPLTVTSAQKNPTAFYLCASSARLAGRLDTQYFGPGTRLTVL.

This chain joins TRBV11-2 and TRBJ2-3; TCRdb outputs TRBD2, but without DNA this stays unchecked. Germline V gene sequence: CDR1 SGHAT, CDR2 FQNNGV. The CDR3 consists of 19 residues. This CDR3 is CASSYDSLAGSPGPDTQYF.

The gene calls are TRBV18 and TRBJ2-5; no DNA is available, so the TRBD2 call from TCRdb remains unchecked. The CDR3 totals 16 residues. The germline CDR1 and CDR2 sequences are KGHSH and LQKENI. CDR3 loop: CASSPWTSGKGETQYF.

V usage is TRBV7-2 and J usage is TRBJ2-2; the TCRdb call, TRBD1, lacks DNA for checking. Germline CDR1 SGHTA, CDR2 FQGNSA. The CDR3 sequence is 17 residues long. CDR3 loop: CASSLTRGTALTGELFF.